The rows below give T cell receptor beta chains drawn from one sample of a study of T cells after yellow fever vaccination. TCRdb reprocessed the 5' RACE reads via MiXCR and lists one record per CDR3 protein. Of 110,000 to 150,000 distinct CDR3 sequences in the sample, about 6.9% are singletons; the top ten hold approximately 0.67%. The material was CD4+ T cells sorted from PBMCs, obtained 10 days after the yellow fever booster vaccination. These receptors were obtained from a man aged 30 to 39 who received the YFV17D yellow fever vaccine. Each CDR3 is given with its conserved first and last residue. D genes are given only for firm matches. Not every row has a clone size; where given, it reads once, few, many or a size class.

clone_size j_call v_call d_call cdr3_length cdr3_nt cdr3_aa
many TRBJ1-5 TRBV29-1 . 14 TGCAGCGTTGCCTACGGGACCAGGCATCAGCCCCAGCATTTT CSVAYGTRHQPQHF
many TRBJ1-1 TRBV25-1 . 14 TGTGCCAGCAGTCTTGTAGGGGTGAACACTGAAGCTTTCTTT CASSLVGVNTEAFF
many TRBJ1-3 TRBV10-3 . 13 TGTGCCATCAGTGAGTACTCTGGAAACACCATATATTTT CAISEYSGNTIYF
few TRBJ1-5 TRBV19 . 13 TGTGCCAGTAGTATTCACCTTAGTCAGCCCCAGCATTTT CASSIHLSQPQHF
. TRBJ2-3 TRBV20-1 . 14 TGCAGTGCTAGAGAATCCGAAAGCCCAGATACGCAGTATTTT CSARESESPDTQYF
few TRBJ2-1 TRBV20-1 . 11 TGCAGTGCCGAACGGGCGAATGAGCAGTTCTTC CSAERANEQFF
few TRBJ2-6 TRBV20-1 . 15 TGCAGTGCTTCAAGAGAGGGGACTGGGGCCAACGTCCTGACTTTC CSASREGTGANVLTF
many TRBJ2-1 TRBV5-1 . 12 TGCGCCAGCAGCTCTGTCGAAAGTGAGCAGTTCTTC CASSSVESEQFF
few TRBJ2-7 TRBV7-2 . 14 TGTGCCAGCAGCTTAAGGACATCACCCTACGAGCAGTACTTC CASSLRTSPYEQYF
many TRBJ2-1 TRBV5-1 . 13 TGCGCCAGCAGCTACCAAGCCGGGCCGGAGCAGTTCTTC CASSYQAGPEQFF
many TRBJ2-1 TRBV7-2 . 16 TGTGCCAGCAGCCTACTCCTCGGGGGTTCCTACAATGAGCAGTTCTTC CASSLLLGGSYNEQFF
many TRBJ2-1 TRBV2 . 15 TGTGCCAGCAGTTTTTTAACAGGGTCCTACAATGAGCAGTTCTTC CASSFLTGSYNEQFF
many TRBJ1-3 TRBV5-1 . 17 TGCGCCAGCAGCTTGGAACTGGTCGGGAGCTCTGGAAACACCATATATTTT CASSLELVGSSGNTIYF
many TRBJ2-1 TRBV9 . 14 TGTGCCAGCAGCGGCAACGGAGCCTACAATGAGCAGTTCTTC CASSGNGAYNEQFF
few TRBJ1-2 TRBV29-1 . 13 TGCAGCGTTGAAGAAAATCGGCCCTCTGGCTACACCTTC CSVEENRPSGYTF
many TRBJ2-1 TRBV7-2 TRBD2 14 TGTGCCAGCAGCATTAGCGGGAGGATCGATGAGCAGTTCTTC CASSISGRIDEQFF
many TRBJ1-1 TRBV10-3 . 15 TGTGCCATCAGGGGAAAATGGGGAAACGACACTGAAGCTTTCTTT CAIRGKWGNDTEAFF
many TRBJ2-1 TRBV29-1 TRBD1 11 TGCAGCCCGACCCAGGGGGATGAGCAGTTCTTC CSPTQGDEQFF
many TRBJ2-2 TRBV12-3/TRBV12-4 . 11 TGTGCCAGTGGGGGCGCCGGGGAGCTGTTTTTT CASGGAGELFF
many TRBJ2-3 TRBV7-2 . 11 TGTGCCAGCAGGAACTGGGATACGCAGTATTTT CASRNWDTQYF
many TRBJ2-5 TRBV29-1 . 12 TGCAGCGGGCGGACAAATGGGGAGACCCAGTACTTC CSGRTNGETQYF
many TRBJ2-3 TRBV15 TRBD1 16 TGTGCCACCAGCAGAGGACCCGACAGGGTAGCAGATACGCAGTATTTT CATSRGPDRVADTQYF
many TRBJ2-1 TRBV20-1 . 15 TGCAGTGCTAACCGGGACACAGGCTCCTACAATGAGCAGTTCTTC CSANRDTGSYNEQFF
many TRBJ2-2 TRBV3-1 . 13 TGTGCCAGCAGCCAGCTCGGAATCGGGGAGCTGTTTTTT CASSQLGIGELFF
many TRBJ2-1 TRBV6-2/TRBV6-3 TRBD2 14 TGTGCCAGCAGCCCGACCCCTTTGGGGGGGGAGCAGTTCTTC CASSPTPLGGEQFF
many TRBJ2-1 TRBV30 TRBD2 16 TGTGCCTGGACCCCTATCGGGGGGTCCTCCTACAATGAGCAGTTCTTC CAWTPIGGSSYNEQFF
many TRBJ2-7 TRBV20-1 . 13 TGCAGTGCTAGCCAGGGATTAACCTACGAGCAGTACTTC CSASQGLTYEQYF
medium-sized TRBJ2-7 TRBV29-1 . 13 TGCAGCGTTGAAGATCCTAGGTGGCGCGAGCAGTACTTC CSVEDPRWREQYF